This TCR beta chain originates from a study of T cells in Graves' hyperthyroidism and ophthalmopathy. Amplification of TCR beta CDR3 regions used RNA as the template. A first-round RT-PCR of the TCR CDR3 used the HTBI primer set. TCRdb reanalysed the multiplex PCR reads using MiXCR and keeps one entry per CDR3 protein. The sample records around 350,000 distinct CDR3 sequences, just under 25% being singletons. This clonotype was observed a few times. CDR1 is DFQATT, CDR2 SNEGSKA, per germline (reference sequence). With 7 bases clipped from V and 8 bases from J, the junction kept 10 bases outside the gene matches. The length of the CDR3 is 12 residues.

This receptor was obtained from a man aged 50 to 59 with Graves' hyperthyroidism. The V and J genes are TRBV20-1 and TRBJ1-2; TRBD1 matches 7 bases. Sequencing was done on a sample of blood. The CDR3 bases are TGCAGTGTCTCCGTGAGGGGGCACGGCTACACCTTC. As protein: CSVSVRGHGYTF.